This TCR beta chain was observed in a study of chemoradiotherapy in HPV16-positive cancers. Across the whole study: Candidate HPV-specific clones and shared TCR motifs came from two HPV16-positive patients.

CDR3 length: 18 amino acids. V lost 3 bases to trimming and J lost 8 bases; unmatched junction nucleotides: 16. Looked up from germline, CDR1 is LNHNV and CDR2 is YYDKDF (reference sequence). In regard to this clone: What it binds is unknown.

General observations from the study: Better recurrence-free survival went with HPV-responsive T-cell expansion in HPV16-positive patients. Candidate HPV-specific clones and E7-related TCR motifs grew in tumor during treatment.

The data were produced by immunoSEQ multiplex PCR, yet TCRdb's version contains in-frame clones alone and is incomplete. The sample includes hundreds of clones, over 75% of them seen just once. The sample in question was tumor tissue, obtained from a patient who underwent chemoradiotherapy. J is TRBJ2-1 and V is TRBV15; 10 bases are shared with TRBD2. This receptor was identified in a human donor with HPV-associated anogenital cancer. Here the CDR3 DNA reads TGTGCCACCAGCAGCGTCCGACTAGCGGGCCTCACGGGTGATGAGCAGTTCTTC. Translating gives CATSSVRLAGLTGDEQFF.